This paragraph covers one TCR beta chain sequence. This sample is part of a study of cytomegalovirus exposure and HLA in healthy donors. At the level of the study: It was reported in a later analysis that the same platform had been used for the 120 or so validation repertoires as for the 550 to 700 first-cohort repertoires.

Germline V gene lookup returns CDR1 GTSNPN and CDR2 SVGIG (reference sequence). The CDR3 is 13 residues long. The V gene lost 5 bases and the J gene lost 0 bases, with 10 bases spanning the gap. Sequencing was performed with immunoSEQ multiplex PCR; in TCRdb, only in-frame clones are kept and a portion is missing. The sample consists of roughly 250,000 clones, about 86% of them appearing once. The sample comprised PBMCs. This sequence was found in a woman younger than 45 in good health and CMV-seropositive. The V gene is TRBV30, the J gene TRBJ1-1, with D possibly TRBD1 on 5 matching bases. CDR3 nucleotide sequence: TGTGCCTGGGGACATTTCATGAACACTGAAGCTTTCTTT. It translates to CAWGHFMNTEAFF.